This T cell receptor (beta chain) came from a study of shared clonotypes between healthy human individuals. Across the whole study: The cohort comprised a couple of women and a few men. Their ages spanned 18 to 49 years.

The table lists this clone with a count of one. Antigen specificity is unknown. At deep level, the assay was performed. Libraries were prepared by immunoSEQ multiplex PCR; TCRdb keeps only in-frame clonotypes and omits some of them. The sample shows over a million clones, about 98% of them seen only once. Study-level findings and limits: What rarefaction showed was incomplete sorted-subset sequencing despite large depth. Roughly 5% of naive CD4 clonotypes were shared across a few donors.

Germline values: CDR1 SGHRS, CDR2 YFSETQ. The germline V and J ends were trimmed by 4 bases and 6 bases, with 20 bases remaining between them. This CDR3 spans 16 amino acids. The receptor was derived from a man younger than 40 in good health. Material: naive CD4+ T cells sorted from blood. Noted subset: CD45RA+ positively selected. This chain uses TRBV5-1 with TRBJ2-1, with a weak D call TRBD2 (6 bases). CDR3 sequence reads: CASSREPSGYLNEQFF. The CDR3 bases are TGCGCCAGCAGCAGAGAACCCAGCGGGTATCTCAATGAGCAGTTCTTC. Looking up the rest from reference TRBV5-1 and TRBJ2-1 gives the full variable domain: KAGVTQTPRYLIKTRGQQVTLSCSPISGHRSVSWYQQTPGQGLQFLFEYFSETQRNKGNFPGRFSGRQFSNSRSEMNVSTLELGDSALYLCASSREPSGYLNEQFFGPGTRLTVL.